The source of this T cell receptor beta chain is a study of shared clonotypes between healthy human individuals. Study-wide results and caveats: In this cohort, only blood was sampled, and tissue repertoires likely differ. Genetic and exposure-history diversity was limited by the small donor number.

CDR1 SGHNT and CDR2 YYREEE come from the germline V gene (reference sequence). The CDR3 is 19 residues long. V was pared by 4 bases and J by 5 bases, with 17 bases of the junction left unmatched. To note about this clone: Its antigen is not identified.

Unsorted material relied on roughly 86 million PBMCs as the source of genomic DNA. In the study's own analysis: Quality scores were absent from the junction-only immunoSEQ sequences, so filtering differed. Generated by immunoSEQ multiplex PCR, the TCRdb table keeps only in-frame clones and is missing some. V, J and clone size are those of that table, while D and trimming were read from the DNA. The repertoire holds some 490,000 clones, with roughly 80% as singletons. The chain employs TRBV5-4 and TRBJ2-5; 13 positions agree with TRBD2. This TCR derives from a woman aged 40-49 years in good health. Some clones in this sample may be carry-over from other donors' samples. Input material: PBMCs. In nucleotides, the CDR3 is TGTGCCAGCAGCCCACCTCTCGGGGGACTAGCGGGGTTTTCGGAGACCCAGTACTTC. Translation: CASSPPLGGLAGFSETQYF.